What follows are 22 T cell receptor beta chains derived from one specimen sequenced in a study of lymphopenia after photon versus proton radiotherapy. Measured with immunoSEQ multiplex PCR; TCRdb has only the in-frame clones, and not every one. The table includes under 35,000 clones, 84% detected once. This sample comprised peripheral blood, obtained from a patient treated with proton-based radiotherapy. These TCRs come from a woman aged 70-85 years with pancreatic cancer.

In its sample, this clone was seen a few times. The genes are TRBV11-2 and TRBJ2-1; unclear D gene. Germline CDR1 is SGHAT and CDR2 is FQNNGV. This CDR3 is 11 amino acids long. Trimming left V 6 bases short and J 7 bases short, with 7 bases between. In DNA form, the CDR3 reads TGTGCCAGCAGTCGTAATAATGAGCAGTTCTTC. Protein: CASSRNNEQFF.

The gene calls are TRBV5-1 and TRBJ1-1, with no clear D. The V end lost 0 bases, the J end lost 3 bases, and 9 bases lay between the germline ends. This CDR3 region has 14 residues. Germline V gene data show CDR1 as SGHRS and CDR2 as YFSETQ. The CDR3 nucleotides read TGCGCCAGCAGCTTGGAACGCTCGGACACTGAAGCTTTCTTT. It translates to CASSLERSDTEAFF.

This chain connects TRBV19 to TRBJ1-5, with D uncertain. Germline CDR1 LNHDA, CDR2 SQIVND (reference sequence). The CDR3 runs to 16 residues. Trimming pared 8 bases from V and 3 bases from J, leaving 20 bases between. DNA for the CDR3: TGTGCCAGTGTGAATCCTGGAGGCAGCAACAATCAGCCCCAGCATTTT. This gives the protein CASVNPGGSNNQPQHF.

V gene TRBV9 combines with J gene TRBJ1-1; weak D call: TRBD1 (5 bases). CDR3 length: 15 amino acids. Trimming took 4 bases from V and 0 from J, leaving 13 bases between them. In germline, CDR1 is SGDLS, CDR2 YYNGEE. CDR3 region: CASSFGHGLNTEAFF. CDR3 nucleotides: TGTGCCAGCAGCTTCGGACACGGATTGAACACTGAAGCTTTCTTT.

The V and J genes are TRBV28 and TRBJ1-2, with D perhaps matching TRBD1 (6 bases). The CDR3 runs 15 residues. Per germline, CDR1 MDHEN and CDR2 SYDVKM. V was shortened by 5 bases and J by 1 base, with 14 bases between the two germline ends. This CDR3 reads CASSQGTGINYGYTF. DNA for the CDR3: TGTGCCAGCAGTCAAGGCACAGGGATTAACTATGGCTACACCTTC.

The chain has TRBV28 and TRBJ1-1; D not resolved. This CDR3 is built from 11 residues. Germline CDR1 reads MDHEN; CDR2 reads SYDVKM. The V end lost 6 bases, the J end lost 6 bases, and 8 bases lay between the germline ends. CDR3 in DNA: TGTGCCAGCAGAGACGGGTCTGAAGCTTTCTTT. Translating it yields CASRDGSEAFF.

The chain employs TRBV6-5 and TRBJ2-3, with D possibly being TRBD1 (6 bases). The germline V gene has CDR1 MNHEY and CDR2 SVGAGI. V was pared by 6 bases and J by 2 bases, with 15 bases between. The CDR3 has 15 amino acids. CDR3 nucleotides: TGTGCCAGCAGCTCCCCCGGACAGACCACAGATACGCAGTATTTT. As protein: CASSSPGQTTDTQYF.

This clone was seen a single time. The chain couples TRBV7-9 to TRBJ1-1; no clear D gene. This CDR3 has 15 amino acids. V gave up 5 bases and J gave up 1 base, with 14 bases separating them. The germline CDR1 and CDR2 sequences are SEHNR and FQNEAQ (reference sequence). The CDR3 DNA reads TGTGCCAGCAGCCCACACGGTGGCACGAACACTGAAGCTTTCTTT. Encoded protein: CASSPHGGTNTEAFF.

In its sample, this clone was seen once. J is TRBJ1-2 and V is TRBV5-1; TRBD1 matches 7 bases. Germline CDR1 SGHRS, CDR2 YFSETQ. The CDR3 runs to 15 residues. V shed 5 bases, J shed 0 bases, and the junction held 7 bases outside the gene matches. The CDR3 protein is CASSRDSLANYGYTF. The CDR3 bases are TGCGCCAGCAGTCGGGACAGCCTAGCTAACTATGGCTACACCTTC.

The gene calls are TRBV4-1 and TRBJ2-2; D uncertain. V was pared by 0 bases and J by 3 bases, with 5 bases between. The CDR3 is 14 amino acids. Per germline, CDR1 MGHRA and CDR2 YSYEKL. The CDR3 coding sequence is TGCGCCAGCAGCCAAGATCTGGACACCGGGGAGCTGTTTTTT. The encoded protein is CASSQDLDTGELFF.

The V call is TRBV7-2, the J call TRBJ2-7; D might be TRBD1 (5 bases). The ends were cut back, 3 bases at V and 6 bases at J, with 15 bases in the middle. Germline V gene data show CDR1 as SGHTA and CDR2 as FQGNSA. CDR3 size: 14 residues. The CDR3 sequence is CASSFFQGQGEQYF. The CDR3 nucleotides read TGTGCCAGCAGCTTTTTCCAGGGTCAAGGCGAGCAGTACTTC.

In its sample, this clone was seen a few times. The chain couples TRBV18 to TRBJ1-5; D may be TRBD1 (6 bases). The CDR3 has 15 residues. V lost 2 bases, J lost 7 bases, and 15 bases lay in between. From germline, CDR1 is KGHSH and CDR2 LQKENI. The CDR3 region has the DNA TGTGCCAGCTCACCAAGGGGGGGCGCGTGGCAGCCCCAGCATTTT. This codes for CASSPRGGAWQPQHF.

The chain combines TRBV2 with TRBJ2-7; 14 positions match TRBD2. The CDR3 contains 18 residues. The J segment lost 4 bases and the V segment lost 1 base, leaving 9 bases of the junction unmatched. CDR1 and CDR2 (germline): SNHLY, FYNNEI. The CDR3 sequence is CASSEGGHGTSGSYEQYF. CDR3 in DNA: TGTGCCAGCAGTGAAGGGGGCCACGGGACTAGCGGGAGTTACGAGCAGTACTTC.

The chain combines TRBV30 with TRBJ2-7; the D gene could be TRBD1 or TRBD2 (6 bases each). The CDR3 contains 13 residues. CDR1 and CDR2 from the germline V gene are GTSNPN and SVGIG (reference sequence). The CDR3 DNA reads TGTGCTTCCGACTTGGGGGGCAACTACGAGCAGTACTTC. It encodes CASDLGGNYEQYF.

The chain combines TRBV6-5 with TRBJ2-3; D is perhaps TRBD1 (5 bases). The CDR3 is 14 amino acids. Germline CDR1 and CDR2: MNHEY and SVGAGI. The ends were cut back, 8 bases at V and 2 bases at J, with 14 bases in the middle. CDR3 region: CASLDNLHTDTQYF. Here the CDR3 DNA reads TGTGCCAGCCTGGACAACCTACACACAGATACGCAGTATTTT.

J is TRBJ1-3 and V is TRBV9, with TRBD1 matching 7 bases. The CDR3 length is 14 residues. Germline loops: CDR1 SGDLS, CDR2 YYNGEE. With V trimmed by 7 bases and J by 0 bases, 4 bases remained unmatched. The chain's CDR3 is CASGTGDSGNTIYF. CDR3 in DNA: TGTGCCAGCGGAACAGGGGACTCTGGAAACACCATATATTTT.

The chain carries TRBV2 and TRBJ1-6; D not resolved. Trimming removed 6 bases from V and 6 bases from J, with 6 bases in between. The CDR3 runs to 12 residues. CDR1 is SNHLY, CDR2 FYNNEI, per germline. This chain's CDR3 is CASRLSNSPLHF. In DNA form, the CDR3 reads TGTGCCAGCAGACTCAGTAATTCACCCCTCCACTTT.

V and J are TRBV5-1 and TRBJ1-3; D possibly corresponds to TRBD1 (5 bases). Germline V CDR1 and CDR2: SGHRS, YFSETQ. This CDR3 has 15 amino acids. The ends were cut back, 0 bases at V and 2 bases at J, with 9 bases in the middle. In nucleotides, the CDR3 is TGCGCCAGCAGCTTGGCCTTGGGGGCTGGAAACACCATATATTTT. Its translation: CASSLALGAGNTIYF.

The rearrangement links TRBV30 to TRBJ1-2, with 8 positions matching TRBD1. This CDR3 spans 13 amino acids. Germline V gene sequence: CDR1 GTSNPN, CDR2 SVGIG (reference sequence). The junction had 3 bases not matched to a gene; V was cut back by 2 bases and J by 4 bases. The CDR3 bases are TGTGCCTGGAGTCGACAGGGGTCCTATGGCTACACCTTC. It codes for CAWSRQGSYGYTF.

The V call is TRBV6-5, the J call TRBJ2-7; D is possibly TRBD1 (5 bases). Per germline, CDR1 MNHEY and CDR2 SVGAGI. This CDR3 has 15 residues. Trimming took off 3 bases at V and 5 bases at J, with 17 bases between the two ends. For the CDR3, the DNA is TGTGCCAGCAGTTATCAGGGCCGTTGGGCGGACGAGCAGTACTTC. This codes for CASSYQGRWADEQYF.

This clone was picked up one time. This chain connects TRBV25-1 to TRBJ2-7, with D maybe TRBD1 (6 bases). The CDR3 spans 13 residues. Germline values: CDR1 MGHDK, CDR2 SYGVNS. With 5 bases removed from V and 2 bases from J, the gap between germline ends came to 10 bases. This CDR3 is CASSLTGTYEQYF. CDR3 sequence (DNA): TGTGCCAGCAGTTTAACAGGGACCTACGAGCAGTACTTC.

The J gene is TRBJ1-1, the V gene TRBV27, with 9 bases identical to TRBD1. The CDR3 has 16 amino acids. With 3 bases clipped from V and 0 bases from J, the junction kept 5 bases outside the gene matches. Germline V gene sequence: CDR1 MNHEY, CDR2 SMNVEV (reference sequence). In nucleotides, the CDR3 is TGTGCCAGCAGTTTTGGGACAGGGTCCATGAACACTGAAGCTTTCTTT. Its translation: CASSFGTGSMNTEAFF.